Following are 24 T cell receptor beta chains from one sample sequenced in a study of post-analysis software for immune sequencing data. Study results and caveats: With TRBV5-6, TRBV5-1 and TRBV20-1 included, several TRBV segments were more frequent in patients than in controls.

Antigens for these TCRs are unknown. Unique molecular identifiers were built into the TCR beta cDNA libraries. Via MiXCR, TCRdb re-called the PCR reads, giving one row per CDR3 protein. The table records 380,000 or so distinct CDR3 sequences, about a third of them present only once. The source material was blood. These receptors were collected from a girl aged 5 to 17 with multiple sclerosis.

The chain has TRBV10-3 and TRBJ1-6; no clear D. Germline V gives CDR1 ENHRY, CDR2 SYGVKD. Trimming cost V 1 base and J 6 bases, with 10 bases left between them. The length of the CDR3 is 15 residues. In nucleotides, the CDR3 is TGTGCCATCAGTGAGTTCACGGACTCTAATTCACCCCTCCACTTT. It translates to CAISEFTDSNSPLHF.

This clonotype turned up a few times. The CDR3 coding sequence is TGTGCCAGCAGTTTTGCGGGGGTAAGCTCCTACAATGAGCAGTTCTTC. It translates to CASSFAGVSSYNEQFF. The genes are TRBV27 and TRBJ2-1, with 7 bases matching TRBD2. The CDR3 loop spans 16 amino acids. With 3 bases clipped from V and 0 bases from J, the junction kept 5 bases outside the gene matches. Germline loops: CDR1 MNHEY, CDR2 SMNVEV (reference sequence).

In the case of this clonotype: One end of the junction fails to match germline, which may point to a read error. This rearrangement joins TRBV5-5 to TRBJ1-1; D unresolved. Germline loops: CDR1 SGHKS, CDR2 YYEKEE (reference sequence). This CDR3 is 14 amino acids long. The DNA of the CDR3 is TGTGTCAGCAGCTCTCTCCGGGCACGAACTGAAGCTTTCTTT. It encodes CVSSSLRARTEAFF.

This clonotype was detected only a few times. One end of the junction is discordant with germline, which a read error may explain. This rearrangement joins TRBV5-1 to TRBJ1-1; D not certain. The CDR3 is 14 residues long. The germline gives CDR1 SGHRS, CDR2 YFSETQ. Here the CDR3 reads CASSFEGLNTEAFF. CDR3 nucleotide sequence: TGTGCCAGCAGTTTCGAGGGCCTGAACACTGAAGCTTTCTTT.

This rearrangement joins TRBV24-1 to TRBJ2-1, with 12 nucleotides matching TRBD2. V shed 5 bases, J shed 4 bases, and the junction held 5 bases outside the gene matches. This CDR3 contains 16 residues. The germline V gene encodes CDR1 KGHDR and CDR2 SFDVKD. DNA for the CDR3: TGTGCCACCAGTGGTTCTAGCGGGGGGGAGTACAATGAGCAGTTCTTC. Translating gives CATSGSSGGEYNEQFF.

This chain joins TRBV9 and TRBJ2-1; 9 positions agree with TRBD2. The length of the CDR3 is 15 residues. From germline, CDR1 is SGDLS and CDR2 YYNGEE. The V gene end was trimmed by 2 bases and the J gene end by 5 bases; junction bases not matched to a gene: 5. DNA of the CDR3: TGTGCCAGCAGCGTTGGGACTAGCAAACACAATGAGCAGTTCTTC. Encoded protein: CASSVGTSKHNEQFF.

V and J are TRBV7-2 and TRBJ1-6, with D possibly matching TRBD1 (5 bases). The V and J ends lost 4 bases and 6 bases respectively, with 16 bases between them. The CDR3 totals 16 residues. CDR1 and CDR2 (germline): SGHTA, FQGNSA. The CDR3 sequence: CASSYGAGRTNSPLHF. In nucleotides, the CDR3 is TGTGCCAGCAGCTACGGGGCCGGCCGGACTAATTCACCCCTCCACTTT.

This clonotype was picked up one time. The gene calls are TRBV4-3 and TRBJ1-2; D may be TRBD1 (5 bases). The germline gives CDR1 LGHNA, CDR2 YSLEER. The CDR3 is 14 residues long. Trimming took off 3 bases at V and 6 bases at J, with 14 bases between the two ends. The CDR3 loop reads CASSHLRDRDGYTF. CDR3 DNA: TGCGCCAGCAGCCATCTTAGGGACCGCGATGGCTACACCTTC.

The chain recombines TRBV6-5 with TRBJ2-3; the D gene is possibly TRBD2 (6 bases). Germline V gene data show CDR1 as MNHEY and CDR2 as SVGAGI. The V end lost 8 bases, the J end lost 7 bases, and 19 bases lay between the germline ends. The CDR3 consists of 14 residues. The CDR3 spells CASDSGGNGHTQYF. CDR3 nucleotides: TGTGCCAGCGATTCAGGAGGGAACGGACATACGCAGTATTTT.

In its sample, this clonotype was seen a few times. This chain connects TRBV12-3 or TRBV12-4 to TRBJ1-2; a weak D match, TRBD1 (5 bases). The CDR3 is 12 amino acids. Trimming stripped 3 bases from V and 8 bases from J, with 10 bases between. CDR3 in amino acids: CASSFGGSGYTF. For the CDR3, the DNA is TGTGCCAGCAGTTTCGGGGGTAGCGGCTACACCTTC.

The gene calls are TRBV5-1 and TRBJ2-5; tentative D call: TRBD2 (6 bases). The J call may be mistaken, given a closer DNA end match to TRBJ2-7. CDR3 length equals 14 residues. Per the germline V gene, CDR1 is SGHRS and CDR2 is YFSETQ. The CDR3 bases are TGCGCCAGCAGCTTTGAACAGGAGCGGGTCGAGCAGTACTTC. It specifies CASSFEQERVEQYF.

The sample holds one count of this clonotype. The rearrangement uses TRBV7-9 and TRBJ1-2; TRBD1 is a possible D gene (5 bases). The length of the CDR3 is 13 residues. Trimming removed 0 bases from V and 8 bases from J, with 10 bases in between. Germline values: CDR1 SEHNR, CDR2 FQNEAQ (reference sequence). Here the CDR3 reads CASSLAGGAGYTF. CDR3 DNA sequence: TGTGCCAGCAGCTTAGCCGGGGGTGCGGGCTACACCTTC.

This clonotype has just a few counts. CDR3 sequence (DNA): TGTGCCAGCAGTTCCGGGACAGGTTCCCCCCAGTACTTC. Its protein product is CASSSGTGSPQYF. This rearrangement joins TRBV6-2 or TRBV6-3 to TRBJ2-4; TRBD1 aligns across 8 bases. Trimming cost V 4 bases and J 13 bases; bases outside gene matches: 9. The CDR3 covers 13 residues. Germline CDR1 reads MNHEY; CDR2 reads SVGEGT.

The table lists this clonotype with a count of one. The CDR3 spells CASSRPQGPNEKLFF. The DNA of the CDR3 is TGTGCCAGCAGCCGACCACAGGGCCCTAATGAAAAACTGTTTTTT. This sequence joins TRBV3-1 and TRBJ1-4; weak D call: TRBD1 (6 bases). Looked up from germline, CDR1 is LGHDT and CDR2 is YNNKEL (reference sequence). CDR3 length equals 15 residues. V gave up 4 bases and J gave up 3 bases, with 12 bases separating them.

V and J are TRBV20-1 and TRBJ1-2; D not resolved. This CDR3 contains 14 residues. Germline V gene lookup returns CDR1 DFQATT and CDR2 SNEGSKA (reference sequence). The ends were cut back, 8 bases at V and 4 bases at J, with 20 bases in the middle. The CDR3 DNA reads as TGCAGTTCGTTATCGGACGATGAGGGCTATGGCTACACCTTC. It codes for CSSLSDDEGYGYTF.

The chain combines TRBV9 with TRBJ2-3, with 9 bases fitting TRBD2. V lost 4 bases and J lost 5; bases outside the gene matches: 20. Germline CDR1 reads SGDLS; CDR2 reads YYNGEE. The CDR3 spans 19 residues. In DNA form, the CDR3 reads TGTGCCAGCAGCATAGCTACGGACAGCGGGGGGACAGTTAGAGATACGCAGTATTTT. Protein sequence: CASSIATDSGGTVRDTQYF.

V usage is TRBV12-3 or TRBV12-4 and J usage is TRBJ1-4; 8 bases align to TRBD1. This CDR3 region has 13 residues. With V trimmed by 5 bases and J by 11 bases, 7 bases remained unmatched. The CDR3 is CASSTFGQGKLFF. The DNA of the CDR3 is TGTGCCAGCAGTACCTTCGGACAGGGCAAACTGTTTTTT.

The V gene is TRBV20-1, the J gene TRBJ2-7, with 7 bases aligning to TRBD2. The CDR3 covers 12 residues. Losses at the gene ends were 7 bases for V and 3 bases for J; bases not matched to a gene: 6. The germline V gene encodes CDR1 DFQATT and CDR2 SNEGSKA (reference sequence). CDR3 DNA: TGCAGTGGCCTTGGACTAGTCTACGAGCAGTACTTC. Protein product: CSGLGLVYEQYF.

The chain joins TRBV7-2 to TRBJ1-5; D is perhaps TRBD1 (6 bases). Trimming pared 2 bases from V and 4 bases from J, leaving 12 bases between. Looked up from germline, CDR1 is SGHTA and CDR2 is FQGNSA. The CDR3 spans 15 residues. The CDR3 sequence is CASSLSGAGNQPQHF. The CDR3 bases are TGTGCCAGCAGCTTATCGGGGGCGGGTAATCAGCCCCAGCATTTT.

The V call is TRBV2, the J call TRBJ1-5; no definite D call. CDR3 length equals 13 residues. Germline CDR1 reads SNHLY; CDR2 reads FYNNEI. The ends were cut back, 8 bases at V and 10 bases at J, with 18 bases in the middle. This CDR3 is CASERSRLGPQHF. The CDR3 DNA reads TGTGCCAGCGAACGAAGCCGTTTGGGACCCCAGCATTTT.

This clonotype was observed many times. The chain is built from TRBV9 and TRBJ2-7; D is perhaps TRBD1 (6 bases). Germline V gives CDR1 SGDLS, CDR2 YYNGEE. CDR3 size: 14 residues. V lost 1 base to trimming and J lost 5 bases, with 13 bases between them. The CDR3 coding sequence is TGTGCCAGCAGCGTACTCGCAGGGGCCGACGAGCAGTACTTC. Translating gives CASSVLAGADEQYF.

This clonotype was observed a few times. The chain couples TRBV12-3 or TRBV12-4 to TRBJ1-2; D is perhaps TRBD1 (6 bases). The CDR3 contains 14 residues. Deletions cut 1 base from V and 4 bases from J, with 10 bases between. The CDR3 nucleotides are TGTGCCAGCAGTTTAGGAGGACAGATCTATGGCTACACCTTC. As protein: CASSLGGQIYGYTF.

As DNA, the CDR3 is TGTGCCAGCAGTCATACAGCCCCTGAGAGCACCTTC. It codes for CASSHTAPESTF. The rearrangement uses TRBV5-6 and TRBJ1-2; D ambiguous. Germline V gene sequence: CDR1 SGHDT, CDR2 YYEEEE. The V and J ends lost 5 bases and 13 bases respectively, with 18 bases between them. The CDR3 is made up of 12 amino acids.

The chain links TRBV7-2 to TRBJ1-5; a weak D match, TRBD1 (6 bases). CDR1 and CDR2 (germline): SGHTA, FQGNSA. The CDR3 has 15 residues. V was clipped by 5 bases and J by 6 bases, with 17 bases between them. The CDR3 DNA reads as TGTGCCAGCAGCGCCCGGGAAGGGGGAGGTCAGCCCCAGCATTTT. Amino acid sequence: CASSAREGGGQPQHF.